Below, 10 T cell receptor beta chains from the same sample are listed, as sequenced in a study of shared T cell receptors in the human thymus. Generated by immunoSEQ multiplex PCR, the TCRdb table keeps only in-frame clones and is missing some. This table holds 640,000 or so clones, approximately 89% found once. This same sample was also taken into another study, of human thymus T cells.

The sample was thymocytes. The receptors here all came from a boy under two years old with a congenital heart defect.

This clone was seen a few times. This chain connects TRBV6-6 to TRBJ1-1, with unresolved D. The CDR3 extends over 15 amino acids. Germline V CDR1 and CDR2: MNHNY, SVGAGI (reference sequence). V lost 0 bases, J lost 3 bases, and 11 bases lay in between. The CDR3 DNA sequence: TGTGCCAGCAGTTACTCGAGTACGGAGGACACTGAAGCTTTCTTT. Amino acids: CASSYSSTEDTEAFF.

This clone was found a few times. The V and J genes are TRBV29-1 and TRBJ1-4, with a tentative D call TRBD1 (5 bases). The CDR3 covers 13 residues. V shed 4 bases and J shed 8 bases, with 14 bases lying between them. Germline CDR1 SQVTM, CDR2 ANQGSEA. CDR3 DNA sequence: TGCAGCGTTGTAGGGGAGGTAGGCGAAAAACTGTTTTTT. Its protein is CSVVGEVGEKLFF.

The chain links TRBV18 to TRBJ2-7; 8 nucleotides line up with TRBD2. CDR1 is KGHSH, CDR2 LQKENI, per germline. The junction had 6 bases not matched to a gene; V was cut back by 6 bases and J by 2 bases. The length of the CDR3 is 14 residues. For the CDR3, the DNA is TGTGCCAGCTCCCGGCGGGGGGCCACCTACGAGCAGTACTTC. Protein: CASSRRGATYEQYF.

The genes are TRBV5-6 and TRBJ2-2; 10 bases map to TRBD1. Germline-derived CDR1 and CDR2 are SGHDT and YYEEEE. With V trimmed by 3 bases and J by 4 bases, 3 bases remained unmatched. The CDR3 consists of 15 residues. CDR3 in amino acids: CASSSDRGLTGELFF. CDR3 coding DNA: TGTGCCAGCAGCTCAGACAGGGGGCTCACCGGGGAGCTGTTTTTT.

The chain combines TRBV14 with TRBJ1-1; 7 nucleotides line up with TRBD1. The CDR3 is 17 amino acids. The junction had 11 bases not matched to a gene; V was cut back by 0 bases and J by 4 bases. Germline V lookup: CDR1 SGHDN, CDR2 FVKESK. The CDR3 sequence: CASSQDTKQGTVTEAFF. CDR3 nucleotide sequence: TGTGCCAGCAGCCAAGATACCAAACAGGGGACCGTCACTGAAGCTTTCTTT.

This clone was seen a single time. The chain is built from TRBV5-4 and TRBJ1-1; 9 nucleotides align to TRBD1. Per germline, CDR1 SGHNT and CDR2 YYREEE (reference sequence). The V segment lost 1 base and the J segment 7 bases; nucleotides outside the gene matches: 8. The CDR3 sequence is 15 residues long. The CDR3 DNA reads as TGTGCCAGCAGCTTGTTTGGGACAGGGAGAGTTGAAGCTTTCTTT. Its protein product is CASSLFGTGRVEAFF.

Note on this clone: It is unclear where the CDR3 begins or ends on the DNA, so no DNA is shown, and the CDR3 is as TCRdb lists it. The chain combines TRBV2 with TRBJ2-1; the table's D gene call, TRBD2, was not cross checked with the DNA. Germline V lookup: CDR1 SNHLY, CDR2 FYNNEI. With termini counted, the CDR3 has 14 amino acids. The CDR3 is CASILVAVYNEQFF.

This sequence joins TRBV7-2 and TRBJ1-1; tentative D call: TRBD1 (6 bases). Germline assignment: CDR1 SGHTA and CDR2 FQGNSA. This CDR3 contains 15 residues. V was shortened by 4 bases and J by 1 base, with 13 bases between the two germline ends. CDR3 in DNA: TGTGCCAGCAGCTCGAATCAGGGGAGGAACACTGAAGCTTTCTTT. Protein product: CASSSNQGRNTEAFF.

Regarding this clone: The sample holds other DNA sequences that translate to the same CDR3. This chain connects TRBV7-9 to TRBJ1-6; 8 nucleotides match TRBD1. The CDR3 is 14 amino acids. The J segment lost 7 bases and the V segment lost 8 bases, leaving 7 bases of the junction unmatched. Germline V gives CDR1 SEHNR, CDR2 FQNEAQ (reference sequence). The CDR3 region has the DNA TGTGCCAGCTCCCCGGGACAGGCAAATTCACCCCTCCACTTT. This gives the protein CASSPGQANSPLHF.

The chain employs TRBV30 and TRBJ1-2; TRBD1 is a possible D gene (6 bases). CDR1 GTSNPN and CDR2 SVGIG come from the germline V gene (reference sequence). The CDR3 spans 17 residues. V was pared by 5 bases and J by 0 bases, with 22 bases between. The CDR3 coding sequence is TGTGCCTGGTCCTTACAACAGGGTTCCAATGCTAACTATGGCTACACCTTC. Translating gives CAWSLQQGSNANYGYTF.